This entry features one TCR beta chain sequence. Its target antigen remains unknown. This sample is part of a study of cytomegalovirus exposure and HLA in healthy donors (TCRdb year 2017). About the investigation overall: According to an earlier analysis of 587 of the donors, some 170 million T cells yielded roughly 110 million unique TCR beta sequences and 276 Gb of sequence data. Besides the first cohort of roughly 700 subjects, a separate validation cohort made up of over 95 different subjects was used. All discovery cohort repertoires had been generated on a single sequencing platform. HLA typing included class I and class II loci at four-digit resolution. In a later analysis, previously published TCR beta repertoires from 666 donors were re-analyzed and high-resolution HLA genotyping was added so that TCR occurrence patterns could be studied. An earlier analysis of approximately 630 of the donors applied high-throughput TCR beta sequencing to assess whether each TCR beta V gene segment acted as functional or pseudogenic. The study combined high-throughput TCR immunosequencing, statistical association of individual TCRs with disease status, and machine learning to predict cytomegalovirus infection status. Typing coverage differed by locus: A, B, C, DRB1 and DQB1 were typed in roughly 620-640 donors, DQA1 in 522, DPA1 in 600 to 610, and DPB1 in 450 to 480. A later genetic analysis took genome-wide SNP genotypes for about 60% of the roughly 670 donors and used that subset as a discovery cohort. Among several hundred genotyped donors of the cohort, an average of around 220,000 unique TCR beta nucleotide sequences was sequenced per donor, of which about 18% were non-productive. Among the approximately 400 genotyped donors, about 85% belonged to the genetic ancestry cluster associated with self-reported Caucasian donors. The study aimed to test whether cataloging public T cell receptors could reveal signatures of past pathogen exposure. A handful of DR-DQ haplotypes were handled as single units for association and clustering because linkage in the cohort was strong. The study used immunosequencing to profile the T cell repertoires of hundreds of subjects and linked those repertoires to cytomegalovirus serostatus. The later analysis used no new phenotypic data to find candidate immune exposures, relying instead on TCR beta sequences and their occurrence across donors. An early release covering over 500 HLA-typed donors comprised approximately 290 gigabases of sequencing data and approximately 80 million unique TCR sequences. Donor age, sex, ethnicity and CMV serostatus were compiled alongside the repertoire data. The study at large found these results: It was suggested by the authors that the approach could potentially be generalized to other disease states and immunological phenotypes. Roughly uniform sequencing depth across donors was assumed in presence/absence analyses, although this assumption may not hold. While some public TCRs were present in many individuals, most TCR sequences turned up only very rarely across donors. The earlier analysis of approximately 590 of the donors excluded some 16 rarely observed V segments, including chromosome 9 orphons, because counts were too low. In a later analysis, the rate of TCR association differed among HLA loci, with DRB1 alleles having the most associated TCRs and HLA-C alleles having the fewest. Three of the identified cytomegalovirus-associated TCR beta chains were confirmed in vitro to be specific for cytomegalovirus antigens. The classifier was reported to diagnose cytomegalovirus status with high specificity and sensitivity in both the original and validation cohorts. Because HLA typing was missing for some donors at each locus, association tests included only the typed subset. Because the 87-base-pair reads could not distinguish some IMGT-functional V segments, including TRBV6-2 and TRBV6-3, those segments were excluded. This cohort had only TCR beta chains sequenced, and the lack of alpha or paired-chain data limited which features could be detected. Assigning TCR associations to individual alleles was difficult when HLA alleles, especially DR and DQ, strongly co-occurred. A further reported finding was that TCR beta sequences accurately predicted the HLA-A and HLA-B alleles for most subjects in the first cohort. The study gave a list of about 170 TCR beta chains associated with cytomegalovirus. According to a later genetic analysis, donors in an Asian-associated ancestry cluster had fewer N-insertions in productive TCRs than the roughly 700-donor mean. In a later analysis, HLA-associated TCR beta chains were found to be more clonally expanded and to have lower generation probabilities than equally common non-associated chains. In a later analysis, most CMV-associated TCR beta chains were found to appear HLA-restricted, with HLA associations seemingly driven largely by CMV exposure. An earlier analysis of approximately 540 of the donors showed that most TCR beta V segments appeared in productive rearrangements either about 87% or about 30% of the time, which broadly matched IMGT annotations. A later analysis associated about 17,000 TCR beta sequences with specific HLA alleles at a false discovery rate of 0.05. The sequencing pipeline was judged likely to have produced a cluster of highly shared sequence variants as a technical artifact. The only immune exposure information available for the cohort was CMV serostatus. In a later analysis, several top co-occurrence clusters were reported to appear linked to parvovirus B19, influenza, CMV and Epstein-Barr virus. Correlated functional status among segregating V segments might be attributable to linkage disequilibrium, but an unknown experimental factor could not be ruled out. An association between a missense DCLRE1C variant and V-gene and J-gene trimming of TCR beta chains was found in a later genetic analysis and replicated in an independent cohort.

V is trimmed back by 5 bases and J by 7 bases, and the junction contains 5 bases that no gene match accounts for. For CDR1 and CDR2, the germline V gene lists MNHEY and SVGAGI. The CDR3 sequence holds 13 residues, the cysteine and phenylalanine included. Left in the record is the CDR3 DNA by itself, 39 bases read in frame from the first base. Libraries were made using the immunoSEQ multiplex PCR assay. The multiplex PCR relied on a mix of 60 forward primers for TCR Vbeta segments and 13 reverse primers for TCR Jbeta segments. Amplification of the CDR3 region of rearranged TCR beta genes was performed with a multiplex PCR assay on genomic DNA. The amplified TCR beta libraries were sequenced on the Illumina HiSeq System as 87-base-pair reads. The paper's data handling went like this. A later analysis counted about 80 million unique TCR beta chains across the 690 or so repertoires, and about 10 million of these chains were shared by at least two donors. Raw reads were error-corrected and collapsed into unique sequences with a nearest-neighbor algorithm that merged closely related sequences to remove PCR and sequencing errors. To assign V, D and J gene segments, CDR3 sequences were aligned to IMGT reference sequences. For a sequence to be retained, a match of at least six nucleotides to both a V gene segment and a J gene segment was required. Rearrangements were classified as productive when the CDR3 lacked stop codons and remained in frame with V and J, and all other rearrangements were classified as non-productive. CDR3 was defined according to IMGT convention as the region running from the second conserved V-encoded cysteine to the conserved J-encoded phenylalanine. Sequences without an unambiguous match to a single V gene segment were excluded from the earlier analysis of approximately 600 of the donors. An earlier analysis of 587 of the donors called V segments functional above 56.7% productive rearrangements and segregating when the between-donor standard deviation exceeded 5%. A statistical classification framework was built for diagnosing cytomegalovirus status from the catalog of TCR beta chain sequences. A later analysis assigned V and J genes by comparing TCR nucleotide sequences with IMGT/GENE-DB human TR gene sequences. Using the TCRdist pipeline, a later analysis assigned CDR3 sequences along with most-parsimonious VDJ recombination scenarios. In a later analysis, each TCR beta chain was defined by its CDR3 amino acid sequence together with its V-gene family, and reads without a unique V-gene family were excluded. As a way to deal with suspected cross-contamination and a sequencing artifact, a later analysis dropped approximately 590 nucleotide sequences that were highly shared and had low generation probability. In a later analysis, a clonal expansion index was calculated for each public chain from normalized within-repertoire ranks of inferred template counts. In a later analysis, generation probabilities were computed with a VDJ recombination model fitted to out-of-frame rearrangements, and the resulting probabilities were checked against IGoR. In a later analysis, hypergeometric tests were used to score TCR-TCR, TCR-HLA and TCR-CMV co-occurrence, with a repertoire-size bias correction applied to TCR pairs. A later analysis estimated false discovery rates by permuting HLA or CMV assignments 20 times. In a later analysis, co-occurring TCRs were grouped using DBSCAN, with TCRdist sequence similarity added in when clustering inside HLA-allele-positive subsets. Repertoires with fewer than 30,000 or more than 120,000 public chains, plus five repertoires with anomalous nucleotide sharing, were excluded from co-occurrence clustering. Sourced from immuneACCESS, this table was stored by TCRdb with only in-frame sequences that have V and J called. A share of the clones is absent; for the studies checked, an unresolved V gene accounts for under half, and the remainder has no known explanation. The V and J calls and clone size were taken over from that table, and D and trimming were inferred from the DNA. For this sample, the table gives around 100,000 clones. The ten largest clones capture 3% to 3.5% of the sample.

The cohort comprised 666 healthy bone marrow donors. At the time of sampling, every cohort member was nominally healthy, though immune exposures that went unrecorded were likely present. The donor was CMV seronegative and was included in the group of around 320 seronegative cohort members. A peripheral blood sample was provided by each donor, and peripheral blood mononuclear cells were used for TCR beta sequencing. The Qiagen DNeasy Blood Extraction Kit was used to extract genomic DNA from the blood cell samples. In this chain, TRBV6-5 is recombined with TRBJ1-2; 9 central bases correspond to TRBD1. The sample comprised PBMCs. This sequence was found in a man between 35 and 55 years old in good health and CMV-seronegative. The DNA reads TGTGCCAGCAGTCCTACAGGGGGCACTGGCTACACCTTC. It encodes CASSPTGGTGYTF.